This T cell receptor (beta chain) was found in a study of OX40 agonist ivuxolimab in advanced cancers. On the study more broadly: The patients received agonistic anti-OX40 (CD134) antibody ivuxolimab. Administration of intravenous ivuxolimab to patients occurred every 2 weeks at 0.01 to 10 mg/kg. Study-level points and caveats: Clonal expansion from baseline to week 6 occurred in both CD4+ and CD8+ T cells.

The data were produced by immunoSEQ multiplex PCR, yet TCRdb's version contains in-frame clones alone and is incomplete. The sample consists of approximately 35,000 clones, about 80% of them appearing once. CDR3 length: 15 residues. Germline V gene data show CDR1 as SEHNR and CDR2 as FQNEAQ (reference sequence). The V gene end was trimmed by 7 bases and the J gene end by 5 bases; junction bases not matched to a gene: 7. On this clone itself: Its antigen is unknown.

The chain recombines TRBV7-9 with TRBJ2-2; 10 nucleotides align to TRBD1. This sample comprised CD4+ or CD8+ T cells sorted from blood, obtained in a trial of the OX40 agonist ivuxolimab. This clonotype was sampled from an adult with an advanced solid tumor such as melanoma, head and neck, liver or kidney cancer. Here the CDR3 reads CASTPGTGDTGELFF. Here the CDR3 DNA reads TGTGCCAGCACCCCCGGGACAGGGGATACCGGGGAGCTGTTTTTT.